A single sample is the source of the 30 T cell receptor beta chains below, sequenced in a study of blood T cell repertoires in COVID-19. Assay used: immunoSEQ multiplex PCR; TCRdb lists only in-frame clones, some missing. The sample lists fewer than 450,000 clones; roughly 87% were seen once. The sample comprised PBMCs or T cells enriched from blood (not recorded which). These TCRs come from a man aged 18 to 29 who had recovered from COVID-19.

Here the CDR3 reads CASSSGRGQGYTGELFF. The CDR3, as DNA: TGTGCCAGCAGCTCCGGACGGGGACAGGGATACACCGGGGAGCTGTTTTTT. This chain connects TRBV7-9 to TRBJ2-2; 9 nucleotides agree with TRBD1. V shed 4 bases and J 3 bases; nucleotides not matched to a gene: 9. CDR1 and CDR2 (germline): SEHNR, FQNEAQ (reference sequence). CDR3 size: 17 residues.

The chain links TRBV7-8 to TRBJ1-6; D unclear. The CDR3 is 16 residues long. Trimming cost V 5 bases and J 0 bases, with 11 bases left between them. Germline V CDR1 and CDR2: SGHVS, FQNEAQ. The CDR3 DNA sequence: TGTGCCAGCAGCCCCCGGGTGGGCTCCTATAATTCACCCCTCCACTTT. Translated: CASSPRVGSYNSPLHF. The full variable domain, in which reference TRBV7-8 and TRBJ1-6 provide the parts outside the CDR3, is GAGVSQSPRYKVAKRGQDVALRCDPISGHVSLFWYQQALGQGPEFLTYFQNEAQLDKSGLPSDRFFAERPEGSVSTLKIQRTQQEDSAVYLCASSPRVGSYNSPLHFGNGTRLTVT.

The gene calls are TRBV27 and TRBJ2-2; 8 bases agree with TRBD1. Germline V gives CDR1 MNHEY, CDR2 SMNVEV (reference sequence). Germline trimming cut 5 bases from V and 5 bases from J; bases unmatched to any gene: 13. The CDR3 covers 17 residues. The CDR3 nucleotides read TGTGCCAGCAGTACTCGACAGGGGCTCGGGGTGACCGGGGAGCTGTTTTTT. Translated: CASSTRQGLGVTGELFF.

This clone was recorded a few times. The chain joins TRBV10-3 to TRBJ1-2; D perhaps matches TRBD1 (5 bases). The CDR3 is 14 amino acids. Germline CDR1 is ENHRY and CDR2 is SYGVKD. V was clipped by 0 bases and J by 2 bases, with 7 bases between them. The CDR3 coding sequence is TGTGCCATCAGTGAGTCGCCAGGGAACTATGGCTACACCTTC. It codes for CAISESPGNYGYTF.

The CDR3 region has the DNA TGTGCCAGCAGCCTCGACAGGGTGAACACTGAAGCTTTCTTT. Its translation is CASSLDRVNTEAFF. The gene calls are TRBV7-3 and TRBJ1-1; 7 positions match TRBD1. V was pared by 5 bases and J by 0 bases, with 3 bases of the junction left unmatched. This CDR3 is 14 amino acids long. Germline CDR1 is SGHTA and CDR2 is FQGTGA.

The genes are TRBV11-3 and TRBJ1-5, with D possibly TRBD1 on 5 matching bases. CDR1 is SGHNT, CDR2 YENEEA, per germline. V was trimmed by 6 bases and J by 3 bases, leaving 9 bases between them. The CDR3 covers 13 residues. The CDR3 region is CASRRGNNQPQHF. The CDR3 nucleotides read TGTGCCAGCAGACGGGGGAACAATCAGCCCCAGCATTTT.

The CDR3 sequence is CAWKRYRPYGYTF. The CDR3 DNA reads TGTGCCTGGAAAAGGTACAGGCCCTATGGCTACACCTTC. The chain couples TRBV30 to TRBJ1-2; maybe TRBD1 (5 bases). Germline V gives CDR1 GTSNPN, CDR2 SVGIG (reference sequence). The V end was cut by 4 bases, the J end by 4 bases, with 13 bases between. The CDR3 totals 13 residues.

The gene calls are TRBV2 and TRBJ2-1; 9 nucleotides match TRBD1. CDR3 size: 15 residues. Germline assignment: CDR1 SNHLY and CDR2 FYNNEI. Unmatched junction bases numbered 10, after V lost 6 bases and J lost 7 bases. The CDR3, as DNA: TGTGCCAGCAGGGCGGGACAGGGCTTCACTAATGAGCAGTTCTTC. This encodes CASRAGQGFTNEQFF.

The chain recombines TRBV10-3 with TRBJ2-7; 13 bases match TRBD2. J gave up 4 bases and V 10 bases, and 10 bases lay outside the gene matches. Looked up from germline, CDR1 is ENHRY and CDR2 is SYGVKD. This CDR3 is built from 15 residues. CDR3 residues: CATKGLAGEWYEQYF. CDR3 sequence (DNA): TGTGCCACCAAAGGACTAGCGGGGGAATGGTACGAGCAGTACTTC.

As for this clone: The sample has other DNA sequences that encode this CDR3 too. This rearrangement joins TRBV18 to TRBJ2-1, with TRBD2 matching 8 bases. The junction had 8 bases not matched to a gene; V was cut back by 3 bases and J by 7 bases. The germline CDR1 and CDR2 sequences are KGHSH and LQKENI. The CDR3 is 15 amino acids. In nucleotides, the CDR3 is TGTGCCAGCTCACCGGTGGCGGGGGGATATAATGAGCAGTTCTTC. Protein product: CASSPVAGGYNEQFF. Supplemented by reference TRBV18 and TRBJ2-1, the full variable domain reads NAGVMQNPRHLVRRRGQEARLRCSPMKGHSHVYWYRQLPEEGLKFMVYLQKENIIDESGMPKERFSAEFPKEGPSILRIQQVVRGDSAAYFCASSPVAGGYNEQFFGPGTRLTVL.

V is TRBV4-1 and J is TRBJ2-1, with a weak D call TRBD2 (5 bases). With 0 bases removed from V and 3 bases from J, the gap between germline ends came to 9 bases. CDR1 is MGHRA and CDR2 is YSYEKL in the germline V gene. CDR3 length: 15 amino acids. CDR3 DNA sequence: TGCGCCAGCAGCCAAGATCCTAGCTTCTACAATGAGCAGTTCTTC. Translation gives CASSQDPSFYNEQFF.

The V gene is TRBV11-2, the J gene TRBJ2-1, with D tentatively TRBD2 (6 bases). The germline gives CDR1 SGHAT, CDR2 FQNNGV. V was pared by 5 bases and J by 9 bases, with 23 bases between. CDR3 length: 16 amino acids. The CDR3 region is CASSLGSAGSSVEQFF. Here the CDR3 DNA reads TGTGCCAGCAGCCTGGGGTCGGCCGGGAGTTCAGTTGAGCAGTTCTTC.

V gene TRBV29-1 combines with J gene TRBJ1-2, with 9 bases aligning to TRBD1. V shed 4 bases and J 0 bases; nucleotides not matched to a gene: 3. Germline values: CDR1 SQVTM, CDR2 ANQGSEA. This CDR3 is built from 14 residues. CDR3 nucleotide sequence: TGCAGCGTTGTGGGACAGGGAGCTAACTATGGCTACACCTTC. Translating it yields CSVVGQGANYGYTF.

This rearrangement joins TRBV14 to TRBJ1-1, with D possibly being TRBD1 (6 bases). The CDR3 runs 14 residues. Germline V CDR1 and CDR2: SGHDN, FVKESK. Trimming cost V 4 bases and J 4 bases, with 13 bases left between them. The CDR3 is CASSRTGRGTEAFF. DNA of the CDR3: TGTGCCAGCAGCCGAACAGGGAGAGGCACTGAAGCTTTCTTT.

This chain connects TRBV24-1 to TRBJ2-1; D is perhaps TRBD2 (6 bases). The CDR3 extends over 11 amino acids. Trimming pared 11 bases from V and 9 bases from J, leaving 13 bases between. From germline, CDR1 is KGHDR and CDR2 SFDVKD. This CDR3 is CAIGSYVEQFF. The CDR3 coding sequence is TGTGCCATCGGGAGCTACGTTGAGCAGTTCTTC.

This CDR3 reads CASSSDRASGNTIYF. The CDR3 nucleotides are TGTGCCAGCAGTTCCGACAGGGCCTCTGGAAACACCATATATTTT. This chain uses TRBV27 with TRBJ1-3; 7 bases fit TRBD1. V gave up 4 bases and J gave up 0 bases; unmatched junction bases: 3. The germline gives CDR1 MNHEY, CDR2 SMNVEV (reference sequence). This CDR3 has 15 residues.

The CDR3 protein is CASSFSRQGRNEKLFF. CDR3 DNA: TGCGCCAGCAGCTTCAGCCGACAGGGGCGGAATGAAAAACTGTTTTTT. The gene calls are TRBV5-1 and TRBJ1-4; 8 bases map to TRBD1. The junction had 8 bases not matched to a gene; V was cut back by 2 bases and J by 5 bases. The germline gives CDR1 SGHRS, CDR2 YFSETQ. The CDR3 runs 16 residues.

V is TRBV9 and J is TRBJ2-1; 10 nucleotides align to TRBD2. The CDR3 is 15 residues long. The germline CDR1 and CDR2 sequences are SGDLS and YYNGEE. Trimming took 3 bases from V and 4 from J; bases not matched to a gene: 4. DNA of the CDR3: TGTGCCAGCAGCGCCCTAGCGGGGGAGTACAATGAGCAGTTCTTC. This codes for CASSALAGEYNEQFF.

The table lists this clone with a count of one. DNA for the CDR3: TGCAGCGTTGAAGATCAAGCCGCTGAAGCTTTCTTT. Translated, it gives CSVEDQAAEAFF. This chain links TRBV29-1 with TRBJ1-1, with no clear D. Germline CDR1 and CDR2: SQVTM and ANQGSEA. V lost 0 bases to trimming and J lost 6 bases, with 8 bases between them. This CDR3 is built from 12 residues.

This chain links TRBV5-1 with TRBJ2-7; a weak D match, TRBD2 (5 bases). The CDR3 is made up of 15 amino acids. Germline CDR1 reads SGHRS; CDR2 reads YFSETQ. Trimming took 2 bases from V and 3 from J, leaving 15 bases between them. CDR3: CASSLEVGGFYEQYF. The CDR3 DNA reads as TGCGCCAGCAGCTTAGAAGTAGGAGGCTTCTACGAGCAGTACTTC.

This clone was recorded a few times. V gene TRBV28 combines with J gene TRBJ1-6; a weak D match, TRBD1 (6 bases). Germline CDR1 is MDHEN and CDR2 is SYDVKM. Trimming pared 5 bases from V and 0 bases from J, leaving 8 bases between. The CDR3 runs 15 residues. CDR3 loop: CASSGQNSYNSPLHF. In DNA form, the CDR3 reads TGTGCCAGCAGTGGACAGAACTCCTATAATTCACCCCTCCACTTT. The variable domain in full, completed from reference TRBV28 and TRBJ1-6, reads DVKVTQSSRYLVKRTGEKVFLECVQDMDHENMFWYRQDPGLGLRLIYFSYDVKMKEKGDIPEGYSVSREKKERFSLILESASTNQTSMYLCASSGQNSYNSPLHFGNGTRLTVT.

The V gene is TRBV19, the J gene TRBJ1-1; D gene uncertain. The CDR3 contains 13 residues. Germline V lookup: CDR1 LNHDA, CDR2 SQIVND (reference sequence). V was cut by 10 bases and J by 1 base, with 13 bases left in between. The CDR3 nucleotides read TGTGCCACCGCCCGGTGGTCGAACACTGAAGCTTTCTTT. Protein: CATARWSNTEAFF.

The chain has TRBV15 and TRBJ2-7, with TRBD1 matching 9 bases. From germline, CDR1 is LNHNV and CDR2 YYDKDF (reference sequence). The CDR3 has 16 amino acids. Unmatched junction bases numbered 9, after V lost 3 bases and J lost 3 bases. The CDR3 nucleotides are TGTGCCACCAGCAGGGGGCCGGGACAGGGTTTCTACGAGCAGTACTTC. This gives the protein CATSRGPGQGFYEQYF.

The rearrangement links TRBV5-1 to TRBJ1-4; D perhaps matches TRBD1 (5 bases). CDR1 and CDR2 (germline): SGHRS, YFSETQ. This CDR3 has 16 residues. V was cut by 0 bases and J by 3 bases, with 12 bases left in between. The CDR3 DNA is TGCGCCAGCAGCTTGGCGGGTGACAGTTCTAATGAAAAACTGTTTTTT. Translation gives CASSLAGDSSNEKLFF.

The rearrangement joins TRBV10-3 to TRBJ1-6; D uncertain. This CDR3 spans 14 amino acids. CDR1 ENHRY and CDR2 SYGVKD come from the germline V gene. V lost 3 bases to trimming and J lost 6 bases, with 9 bases between them. CDR3 DNA sequence: TGTGCCATCAGTGAAGCAGGACTTAATTCACCCCTCCACTTT. It yields the protein CAISEAGLNSPLHF.

This chain uses TRBV18 with TRBJ1-2; no definite D call. Trimming pared 3 bases from V and 3 bases from J, leaving 14 bases between. CDR1 and CDR2 (germline): KGHSH, LQKENI. This CDR3 contains 15 residues. The CDR3 coding sequence is TGTGCCAGCTCACCGACGGCGGGTACGGACTATGGCTACACCTTC. This gives the protein CASSPTAGTDYGYTF.

About this clone itself: Distinct nucleotide sequences in the sample also encode this CDR3. The chain carries TRBV29-1 and TRBJ2-7, with a weak D call TRBD2 (5 bases). Germline V gives CDR1 SQVTM, CDR2 ANQGSEA. V lost 3 bases and J lost 0, with 9 bases in between. This CDR3 spans 13 amino acids. CDR3 loop: CSVDGGSSYEQYF. The CDR3 DNA sequence: TGCAGCGTTGACGGAGGCAGCTCCTACGAGCAGTACTTC.

In this sample, this clone turned up many times. This chain links TRBV5-1 with TRBJ2-2; 11 nucleotides match TRBD1. Unmatched junction bases numbered 7, after V lost 3 bases and J lost 6 bases. The CDR3 runs to 16 residues. CDR1 and CDR2 from the germline V gene are SGHRS and YFSETQ. The CDR3 DNA is TGCGCCAGCAGCTCGGACAGGGGGCGGAGGTCCGGGGAGCTGTTTTTT. Residues: CASSSDRGRRSGELFF.

The J gene is TRBJ2-7, the V gene TRBV30; D is undetermined. The CDR3 is made up of 11 amino acids. CDR1 is GTSNPN, CDR2 SVGIG, per germline (reference sequence). Trimming removed 0 bases from V and 6 bases from J, with 6 bases in between. CDR3: CAWSVQFEQYF. CDR3 DNA: TGTGCCTGGAGTGTACAGTTCGAGCAGTACTTC. The entire variable domain, with the rest obtained from reference TRBV30 and TRBJ2-7, is as follows: SQTIHQWPATLVQPVGSPLSLECTVEGTSNPNLYWYRQAAGRGLQLLFYSVGIGQISSEVPQNLSASRPQDRQFILSSKKLLLSDSGFYLCAWSVQFEQYFGPGTRLTVT.

The chain links TRBV5-1 to TRBJ1-1; D is undetermined. This CDR3 comprises 14 residues. The germline V and J ends were trimmed by 0 bases and 10 bases, with 16 bases remaining between them. The germline CDR1 and CDR2 sequences are SGHRS and YFSETQ. CDR3 bases: TGCGCCAGCAGCTTGGCGCAGCCGACGGAGGGAGCTTTCTTT. Protein sequence: CASSLAQPTEGAFF.